This T cell receptor (beta chain) came from a study of cytomegalovirus exposure and HLA in healthy donors (TCRdb year 2017). General notes on the study: In an earlier analysis of approximately 500 of the donors, 250 to 350 Gb of sequence data and 95 million to 130 million unique TCR beta sequences from 150 million to 200 million T cells were reported. Alongside the repertoire data, information on donor age, sex, ethnicity and CMV serostatus was compiled. The number of typed donors differed by locus: about 629-630 for A, B, C, DRB1 and DQB1; some 540 for DQA1; approximately 600 for DPA1; and about 450 for DPB1. All discovery cohort repertoires had been generated using a single sequencing platform. Among some 410 genotyped donors of the cohort, an average of around 240,000 unique TCR beta nucleotide sequences were sequenced per donor, roughly 18% of them non-productive. An earlier analysis of 587 of the donors used high-throughput TCR beta sequencing to judge whether each TCR beta V gene segment behaved as functional or pseudogenic. Several DR-DQ haplotypes were treated as single units for association and clustering because of strong linkage in the cohort. Genome-wide SNP genotypes for about 65% of the 666 donors were used in a later genetic analysis, which treated that subset as a discovery cohort. Besides the first cohort of 550 to 750 subjects, a separate validation cohort made up of over 95 different subjects was used. The study profiled the T cell repertoires of hundreds of subjects by immunosequencing and related them to cytomegalovirus serostatus. Of the roughly 420 genotyped donors, over 80% were placed in the genetic ancestry cluster associated with self-reported Caucasian donors. An early release that covered fewer than 800 HLA-typed donors contained around 300 gigabases of sequencing data and tens of millions of unique TCR sequences. In the later analysis, no new phenotypic data were used to find candidate immune exposures; instead, reliance was placed on TCR beta sequences and their occurrence across donors. High-throughput TCR immunosequencing, statistical association of individual TCRs with disease status, and machine learning were combined to predict cytomegalovirus infection status. The study was designed to test whether signatures of past pathogen exposure could be identified by cataloging public T cell receptors. Class I and class II HLA loci were covered by the typing at four-digit resolution. A later analysis re-examined previously published TCR beta repertoires from just over 650 donors and added high-resolution HLA genotyping to investigate patterns of TCR occurrence.

Summary of the overall study and its limitations: Immune exposure information for the cohort was limited to CMV serostatus. In a later genetic analysis, fewer N-insertions in productive TCRs were reported among donors in an Asian-associated ancestry cluster than the roughly 700-donor mean. In both the original and validation cohorts, the classifier was reported to diagnose cytomegalovirus status with high specificity and sensitivity. In a later analysis, some 17,000 TCR beta sequences were associated with specific HLA alleles at a false discovery rate of 0.05. Most TCR sequences were observed very rarely across donors, whereas some public TCRs were present in many individuals. The authors suggested that the approach could potentially be generalized to other disease states and immunological phenotypes. Because the 87-base-pair reads could not distinguish some IMGT-functional V segments, including TRBV6-2 and TRBV6-3, those segments were excluded. In a later analysis, HLA-associated TCR beta chains showed more clonal expansion and lower generation probabilities than non-associated chains that were equally common. An association between a missense DCLRE1C variant and V-gene and J-gene trimming of TCR beta chains was found in a later genetic analysis and replicated in an independent cohort. Three of the identified cytomegalovirus-associated TCR beta chains were confirmed in vitro to be specific for cytomegalovirus antigens. Most CMV-associated TCR beta chains appeared to be HLA-restricted in a later analysis, and the HLA associations seemed to be driven largely by CMV exposure. The study gave a list of 150 to 200 TCR beta chains associated with cytomegalovirus. In an earlier analysis of under 600 of the donors, most TCR beta V segments were observed in productive rearrangements about 90% or about 30% of the time, broadly matching IMGT annotations. A further reported finding was that TCR beta sequences accurately predicted the HLA-A and HLA-B alleles for most subjects in the first cohort. Correlated functional status among segregating V segments might reflect linkage disequilibrium, but an unknown experimental factor could not be ruled out. Fewer than 20 rarely observed V segments, including chromosome 9 orphons, were excluded from the earlier analysis of about 610 of the donors because counts were too low. When HLA alleles, especially DR and DQ, strongly co-occurred, TCR associations were difficult to assign to individual alleles. Several of the top co-occurrence clusters appeared to be linked to parvovirus B19, influenza, CMV and Epstein-Barr virus, according to a later analysis. Because some donors lacked HLA typing at each locus, the association tests relied only on the typed subset. Roughly uniform sequencing depth across donors was assumed in presence/absence analyses, although this assumption may not hold. This cohort had only TCR beta chains sequenced, and the lack of alpha or paired-chain data limited which features could be detected. A cluster of highly shared sequence variants was judged likely to be a technical artifact of the sequencing pipeline. A later analysis found that TCR association rates varied across HLA loci, with DRB1 alleles showing the most associated TCRs and HLA-C alleles the fewest.

Comment on this clone: Which antigen it targets is not known. Base qualities are missing; no much larger clone stands one base away.

The cohort consisted of approximately 670 healthy bone marrow donors. Cohort members were all nominally healthy when sampled, although unrecorded immune exposures were likely present. The donor tested CMV seronegative, placing the donor among the 300 to 400 seronegative members of the cohort. Every donor gave a peripheral blood sample, and the peripheral blood mononuclear cells from that sample were used for TCR beta sequencing. The Qiagen DNeasy Blood Extraction Kit was used to extract genomic DNA from the blood cell samples. From its cysteine to its phenylalanine, the CDR3 spans 14 amino acids. CDR3 DNA only is kept here, 42 bases in frame from base 1. CDR1 and CDR2 are drawn from the germline V gene (reference sequence): SEHNR, FQNEAQ. The V end loses 4 bases and the J end loses 4 bases, and a stretch of 12 bases separates them. The library was made by the immunoSEQ multiplex PCR assay. For the multiplex PCR, a mixture combining 60 forward primers for TCR Vbeta segments and 13 reverse primers for TCR Jbeta segments was used. Amplification of the CDR3 region of rearranged TCR beta genes was performed with a multiplex PCR assay on genomic DNA. The Illumina HiSeq System was used to sequence the amplified TCR beta libraries as 87-base-pair reads. The authors' pipeline ran thus. In a later analysis, some 80 million unique TCR beta chains were counted across the roughly 700 repertoires, and roughly 11 million of these chains were shared by at least two donors. To remove PCR and sequencing errors, raw reads were error-corrected and collapsed into unique sequences using a nearest-neighbor algorithm that merged closely related sequences. CDR3 sequences were aligned to IMGT reference sequences to assign V, D and J gene segments. For a sequence to be retained, a match of at least six nucleotides to both a V gene segment and a J gene segment was required. A rearrangement counted as productive if the CDR3 had no stop codons and remained in frame with V and J, and every other rearrangement counted as non-productive. Following IMGT convention, CDR3 was defined as the stretch from the second conserved V-encoded cysteine up to the conserved J-encoded phenylalanine. In an earlier analysis of more than 550 of the donors, sequences lacking an unambiguous match to a single V gene segment were excluded. In an earlier analysis of approximately 500 of the donors, a V segment was called functional when productive rearrangements were above 56.7%, and segregating when the standard deviation between donors exceeded 5%. A statistical classification framework was built for diagnosing cytomegalovirus status from the catalog of TCR beta chain sequences. In a later analysis, TCR nucleotide sequences were compared against IMGT/GENE-DB human TR gene sequences so that V and J genes could be assigned. The TCRdist pipeline was used in a later analysis to assign CDR3 sequences and most-parsimonious VDJ recombination scenarios. A later analysis defined each TCR beta chain by its CDR3 amino acid sequence plus V-gene family, and excluded reads lacking a unique V-gene family. A later analysis removed 592 highly shared, low-generation-probability nucleotide sequences to deal with suspected cross-contamination and a sequencing artifact. In a later analysis, a clonal expansion index was calculated for each public chain from normalized within-repertoire ranks of inferred template counts. In a later analysis, generation probabilities were computed using a VDJ recombination model fitted to out-of-frame rearrangements, and the results were checked against IGoR. In a later analysis, TCR-TCR, TCR-HLA and TCR-CMV co-occurrence was scored with hypergeometric tests, and a repertoire-size bias correction was applied to TCR pairs. In a later analysis, false discovery rates were estimated by permuting HLA or CMV assignments 20 times. A later analysis grouped co-occurring TCRs with DBSCAN, adding TCRdist sequence similarity when clustering within HLA-allele-positive subsets. Repertoires with fewer than 30,000 or more than 120,000 public chains, plus five repertoires with anomalous nucleotide sharing, were excluded from co-occurrence clustering. This is the immuneACCESS table as TCRdb keeps it, with only in-frame sequences that have V and J called. A part of the clones is gone; compared with another copy, unresolved V genes explain less than half, and the rest is unexplained. That table is the source of V, J and clone size, and D and trimming were worked out from the DNA. In all, the sample holds roughly 62,000 clones, and about four fifths of those were seen once. Roughly 5.3% of the sample is in the top ten clones.

The TCR originated in a woman under 40 in good health and CMV-seronegative. Recombination connected TRBV7-9 to TRBJ2-3, and the D gene may be TRBD2, 6 bases matching. The sequencing sample was made of PBMCs. The DNA reads TGTGCCAGCAGCTCTTCTAGGGAGGCAGATACGCAGTATTTT. Its protein product is CASSSSREADTQYF.